This T cell receptor beta chain was sequenced for a study of cytomegalovirus exposure and HLA in healthy donors. It was with 60 Vbeta and 13 Jbeta primers that the PCR ran. Original analysis: As a later analysis found, there were around 86 million unique TCR beta chains, of which approximately 10 million were shared. The protocol was immunoSEQ multiplex PCR, while the TCRdb copy is restricted to in-frame clones and leaves out a portion. Clone size and the V and J calls come from that table; the DNA yielded D and trimming. The sample shows about 190,000 clones, around 86% of them seen only once. The CDR3 is made up of 15 amino acids. Germline V CDR1 and CDR2: MNHEY, SVGAGI. Trimming took 0 bases from V and 7 from J, leaving 15 bases between them.

The gene calls are TRBV6-5 and TRBJ1-1, with D tentatively TRBD1 (6 bases). This sequence originates from a man under 40 in good health and CMV-seronegative. Sequences were obtained from PBMCs. In nucleotides, the CDR3 is TGTGCCAGCAGTTACTCCAGGGGAGATATCGGTGAAGCTTTCTTT. Its translation is CASSYSRGDIGEAFF.